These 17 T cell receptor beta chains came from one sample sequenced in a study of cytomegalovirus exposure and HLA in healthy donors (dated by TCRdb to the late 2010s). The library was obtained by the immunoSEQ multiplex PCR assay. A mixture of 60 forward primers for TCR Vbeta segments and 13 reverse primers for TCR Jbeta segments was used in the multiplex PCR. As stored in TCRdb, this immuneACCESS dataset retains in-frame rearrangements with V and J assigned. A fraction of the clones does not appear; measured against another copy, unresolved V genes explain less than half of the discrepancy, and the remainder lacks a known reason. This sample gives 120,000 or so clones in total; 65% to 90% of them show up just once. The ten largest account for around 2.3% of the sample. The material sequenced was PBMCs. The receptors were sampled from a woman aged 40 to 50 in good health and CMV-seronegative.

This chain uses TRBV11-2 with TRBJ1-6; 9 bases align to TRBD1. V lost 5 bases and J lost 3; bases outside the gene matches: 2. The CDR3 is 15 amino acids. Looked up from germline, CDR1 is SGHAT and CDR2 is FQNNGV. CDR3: CASSRTGDYNSPLHF. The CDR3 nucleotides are TGTGCCAGCAGCCGGACAGGGGACTATAATTCACCCCTCCACTTT.

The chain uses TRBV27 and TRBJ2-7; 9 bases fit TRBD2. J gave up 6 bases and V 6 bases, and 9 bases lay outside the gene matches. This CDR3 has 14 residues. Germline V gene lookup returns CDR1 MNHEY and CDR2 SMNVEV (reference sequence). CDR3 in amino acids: CASRPGLARGEQYF. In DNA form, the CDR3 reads TGTGCCAGCAGGCCGGGACTAGCCCGTGGCGAGCAGTACTTC.

This CDR3 reads CASSQTATEYNEQFF. The CDR3 DNA sequence: TGTGCCAGCAGCCAAACTGCGACAGAATACAATGAGCAGTTCTTC. This chain links TRBV11-3 with TRBJ2-1; possible D gene TRBD1, 5 bases. CDR1 and CDR2 from the germline V gene are SGHNT and YENEEA. CDR3 size: 15 residues. Trimming removed 5 bases at V and 4 bases at J, with 15 bases between.

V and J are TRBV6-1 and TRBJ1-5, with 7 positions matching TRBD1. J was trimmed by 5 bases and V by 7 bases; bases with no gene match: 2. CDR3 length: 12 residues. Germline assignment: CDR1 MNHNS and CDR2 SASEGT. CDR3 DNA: TGTGCCAGCACCAGGGGGTATCAGCCCCAGCATTTT. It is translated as CASTRGYQPQHF.

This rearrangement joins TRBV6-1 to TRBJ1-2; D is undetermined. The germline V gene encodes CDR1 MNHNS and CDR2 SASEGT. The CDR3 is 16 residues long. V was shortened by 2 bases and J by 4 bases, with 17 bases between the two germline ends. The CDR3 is CASSEPALGRSYGYTF. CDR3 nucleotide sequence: TGTGCCAGCAGTGAACCCGCTCTTGGCAGGTCCTATGGCTACACCTTC.

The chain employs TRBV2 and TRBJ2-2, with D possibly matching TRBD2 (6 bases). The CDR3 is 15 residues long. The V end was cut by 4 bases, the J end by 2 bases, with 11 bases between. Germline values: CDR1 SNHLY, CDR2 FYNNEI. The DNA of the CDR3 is TGTGCCAGCAGTGGGGGACTTGCTAACACCGGGGAGCTGTTTTTT. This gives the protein CASSGGLANTGELFF.

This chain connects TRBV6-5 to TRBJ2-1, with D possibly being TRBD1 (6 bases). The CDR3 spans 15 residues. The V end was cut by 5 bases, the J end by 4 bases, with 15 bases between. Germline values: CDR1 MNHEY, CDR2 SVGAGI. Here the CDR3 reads CASSPRDTLYNEQFF. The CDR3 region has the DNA TGTGCCAGCAGTCCCCGGGACACTTTATACAATGAGCAGTTCTTC.

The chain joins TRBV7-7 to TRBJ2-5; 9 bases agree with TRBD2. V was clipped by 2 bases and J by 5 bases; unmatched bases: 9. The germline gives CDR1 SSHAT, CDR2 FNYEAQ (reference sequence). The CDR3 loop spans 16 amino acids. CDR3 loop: CASSLLAGGPGETQYF. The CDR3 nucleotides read TGTGCCAGCAGCTTATTGGCGGGGGGGCCCGGGGAGACCCAGTACTTC.

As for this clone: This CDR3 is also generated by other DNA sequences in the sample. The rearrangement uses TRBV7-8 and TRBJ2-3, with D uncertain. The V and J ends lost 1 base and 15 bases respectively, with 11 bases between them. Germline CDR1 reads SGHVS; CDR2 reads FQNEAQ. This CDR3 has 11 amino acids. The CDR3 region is CASSLVEEQYF. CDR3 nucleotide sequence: TGTGCCAGCAGCTTAGTAGAGGAGCAATATTTT.

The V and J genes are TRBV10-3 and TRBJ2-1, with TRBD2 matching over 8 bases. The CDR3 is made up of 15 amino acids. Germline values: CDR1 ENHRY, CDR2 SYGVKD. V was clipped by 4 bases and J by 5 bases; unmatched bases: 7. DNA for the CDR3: TGTGCCATCAGTGCCACTAGCGGTCGCGACAATGAGCAGTTCTTC. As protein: CAISATSGRDNEQFF.

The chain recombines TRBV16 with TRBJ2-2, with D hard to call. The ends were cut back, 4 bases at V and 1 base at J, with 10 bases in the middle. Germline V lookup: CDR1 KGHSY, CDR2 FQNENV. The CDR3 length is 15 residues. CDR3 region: CASSLHAGNTGELFF. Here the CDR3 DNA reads TGTGCCAGCAGCCTCCATGCAGGGAACACCGGGGAGCTGTTTTTT.

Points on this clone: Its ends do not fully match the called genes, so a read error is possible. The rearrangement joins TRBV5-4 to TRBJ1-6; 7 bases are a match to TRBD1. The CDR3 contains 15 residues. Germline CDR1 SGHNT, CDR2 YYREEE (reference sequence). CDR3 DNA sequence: TGTGCCAGCAGGCCCAACAGGGGCGGGAATTCACTCCTCCACTTT. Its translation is CASRPNRGGNSLLHF.

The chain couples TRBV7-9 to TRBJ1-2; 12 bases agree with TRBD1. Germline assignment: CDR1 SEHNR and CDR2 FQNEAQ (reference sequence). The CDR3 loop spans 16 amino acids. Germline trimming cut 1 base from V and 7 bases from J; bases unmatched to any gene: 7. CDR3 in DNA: TGTGCCAGCAGCTTAGATCCGGGACAGGGGGCTGGTGGCTACACCTTC. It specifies CASSLDPGQGAGGYTF.

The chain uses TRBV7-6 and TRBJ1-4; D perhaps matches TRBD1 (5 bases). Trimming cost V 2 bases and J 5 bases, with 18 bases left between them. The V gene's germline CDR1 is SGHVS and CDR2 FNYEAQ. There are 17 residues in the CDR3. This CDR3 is CASSLTGGQGGNEKLFF. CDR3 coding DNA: TGTGCCAGCAGCTTAACAGGTGGCCAGGGCGGCAATGAAAAACTGTTTTTT.

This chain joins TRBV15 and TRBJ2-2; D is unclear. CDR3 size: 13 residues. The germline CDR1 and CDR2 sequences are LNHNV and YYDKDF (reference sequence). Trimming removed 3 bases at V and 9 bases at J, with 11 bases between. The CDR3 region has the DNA TGTGCCACCAGCAGCTCCCAAGCAAGGGAGCTGTTTTTT. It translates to CATSSSQARELFF.

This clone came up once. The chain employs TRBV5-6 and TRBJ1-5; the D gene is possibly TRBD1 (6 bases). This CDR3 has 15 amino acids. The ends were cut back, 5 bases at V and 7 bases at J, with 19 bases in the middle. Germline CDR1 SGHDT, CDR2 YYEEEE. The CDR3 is CASSSYRDVRQPQHF. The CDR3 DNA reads TGTGCCAGCAGTTCTTACAGGGATGTAAGGCAGCCCCAGCATTTT.

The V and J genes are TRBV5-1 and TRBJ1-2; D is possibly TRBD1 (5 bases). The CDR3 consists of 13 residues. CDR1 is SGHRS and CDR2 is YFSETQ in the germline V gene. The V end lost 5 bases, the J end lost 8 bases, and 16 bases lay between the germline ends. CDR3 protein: CASSPQGDFGYTF. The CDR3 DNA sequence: TGCGCCAGCAGTCCCCAAGGGGACTTCGGCTACACCTTC.